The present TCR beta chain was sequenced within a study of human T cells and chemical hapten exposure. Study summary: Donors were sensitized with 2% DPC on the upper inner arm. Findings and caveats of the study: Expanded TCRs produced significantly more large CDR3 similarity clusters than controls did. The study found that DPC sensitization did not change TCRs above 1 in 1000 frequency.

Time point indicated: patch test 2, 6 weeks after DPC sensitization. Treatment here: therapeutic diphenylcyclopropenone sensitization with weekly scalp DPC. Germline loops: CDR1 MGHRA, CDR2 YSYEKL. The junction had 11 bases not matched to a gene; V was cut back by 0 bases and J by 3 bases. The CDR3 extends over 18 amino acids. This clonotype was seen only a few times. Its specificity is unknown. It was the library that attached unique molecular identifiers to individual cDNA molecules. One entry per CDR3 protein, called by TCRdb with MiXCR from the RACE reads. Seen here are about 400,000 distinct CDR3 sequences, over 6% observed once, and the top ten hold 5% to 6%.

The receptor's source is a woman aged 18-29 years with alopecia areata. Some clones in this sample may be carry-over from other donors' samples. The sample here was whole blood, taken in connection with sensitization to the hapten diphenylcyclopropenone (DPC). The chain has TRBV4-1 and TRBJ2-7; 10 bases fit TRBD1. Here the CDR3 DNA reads TGCGCCAGCAGCCAAGAAGGATTAGGGGGACAGGGGTTCTACGAGCAGTACTTC. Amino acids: CASSQEGLGGQGFYEQYF.